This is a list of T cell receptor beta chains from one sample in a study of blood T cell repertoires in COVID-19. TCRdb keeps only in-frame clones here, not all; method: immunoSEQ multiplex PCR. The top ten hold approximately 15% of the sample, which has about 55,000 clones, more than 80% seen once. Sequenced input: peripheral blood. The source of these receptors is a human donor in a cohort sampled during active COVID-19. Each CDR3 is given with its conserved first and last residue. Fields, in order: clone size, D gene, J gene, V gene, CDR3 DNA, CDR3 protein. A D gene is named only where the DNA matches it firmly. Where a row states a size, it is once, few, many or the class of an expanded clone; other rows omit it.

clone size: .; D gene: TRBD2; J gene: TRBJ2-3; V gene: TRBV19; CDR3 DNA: TGTGCCAGTAGTAGAAGGACTAGCGGGGGCACAGATACGCAGTATTTT; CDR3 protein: CASSRRTSGGTDTQYF
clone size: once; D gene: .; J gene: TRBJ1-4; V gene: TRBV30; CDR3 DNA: TGTGCCTGGGCAGCAACTAATGAAAAACTGTTTTTT; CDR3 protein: CAWAATNEKLFF
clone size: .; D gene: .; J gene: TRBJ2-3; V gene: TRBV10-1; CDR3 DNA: TGCGCCAGCAGTGAGGGGCGTGCCGGTACGCAGTATTTT; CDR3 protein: CASSEGRAGTQYF
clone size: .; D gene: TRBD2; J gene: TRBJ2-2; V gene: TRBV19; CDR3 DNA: TGTGCCACTTCTCTGGGGAGGGAGACCGGGGAGCTGTTTTTT; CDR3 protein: CATSLGRETGELFF
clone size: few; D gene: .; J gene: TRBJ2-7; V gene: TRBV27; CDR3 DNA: TGTGCCAGCAGTTTATCGAACCCCGGAAGGGGGGGTAACGAGCAGTACTTC; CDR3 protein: CASSLSNPGRGGNEQYF
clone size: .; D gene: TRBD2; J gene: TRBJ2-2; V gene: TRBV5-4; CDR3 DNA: TGTGCCAGCAGCCCAGGGACTAGCGGGCCTAACACCGGGGAGCTGTTTTTT; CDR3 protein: CASSPGTSGPNTGELFF
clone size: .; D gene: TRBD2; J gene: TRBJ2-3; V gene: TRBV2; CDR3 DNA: TGTGCCAGCAGTGGCGAGCGGGAGGGAACAGATACGCAGTATTTT; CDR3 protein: CASSGEREGTDTQYF
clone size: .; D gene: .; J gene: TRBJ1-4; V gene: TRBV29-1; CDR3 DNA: TGCAGCGTTGGGGTGAGGGCTAATGAAAAACTGTTTTTT; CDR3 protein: CSVGVRANEKLFF
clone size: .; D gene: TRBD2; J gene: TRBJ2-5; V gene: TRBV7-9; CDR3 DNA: TGTGCCAGCAGCACTACCGGGGGACTAGCGGGTAGTCAAGAGACCCAGTACTTC; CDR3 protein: CASSTTGGLAGSQETQYF
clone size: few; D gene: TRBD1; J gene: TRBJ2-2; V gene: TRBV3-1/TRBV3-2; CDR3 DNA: TGTGCCAGCAGCCCTGACAGGGGCCCCGGGGAGCTGTTTTTT; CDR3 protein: CASSPDRGPGELFF
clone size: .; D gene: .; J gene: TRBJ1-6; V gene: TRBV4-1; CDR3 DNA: TGCGCCAGCAGCCAATCCGGGATGGCTAATTCACCCCTCCACTTT; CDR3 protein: CASSQSGMANSPLHF
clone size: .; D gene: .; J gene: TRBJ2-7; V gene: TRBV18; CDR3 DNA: TGTGCCAGCTCACCAGGGGCCGAACTCTACGAGCAGTACTTC; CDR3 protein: CASSPGAELYEQYF
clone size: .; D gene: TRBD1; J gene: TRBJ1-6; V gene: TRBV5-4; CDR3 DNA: TGTGCCAGCAGCTTTGGGGGACAGATGAATTCACCCCTCCACTTT; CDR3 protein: CASSFGGQMNSPLHF
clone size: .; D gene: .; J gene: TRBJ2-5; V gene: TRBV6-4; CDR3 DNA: TGTGCCAGCAGTCGGGAGACCCAGTACTTC; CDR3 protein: CASSRETQYF
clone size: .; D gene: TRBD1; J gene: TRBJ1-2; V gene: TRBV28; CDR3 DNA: TGTGCCAGCAGTTTACTGTCTACCAGGGGGAACTATGGCTACACCTTC; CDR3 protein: CASSLLSTRGNYGYTF
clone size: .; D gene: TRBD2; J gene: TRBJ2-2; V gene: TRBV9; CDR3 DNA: TGTGCCAGCAGCGTAGGCAGCGGGAGCACCGGGGAGCTGTTTTTT; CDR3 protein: CASSVGSGSTGELFF
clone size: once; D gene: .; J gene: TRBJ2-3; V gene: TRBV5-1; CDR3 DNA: TGCGCCAGCAGCCTGGATCGCGGGCAGAGAGATACGCAGTATTTT; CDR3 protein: CASSLDRGQRDTQYF
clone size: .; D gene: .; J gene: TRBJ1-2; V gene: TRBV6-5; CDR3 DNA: TGTGCCAGTAGACGGGGGGACAACTCTGACTATGGCTACACCTTC; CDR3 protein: CASRRGDNSDYGYTF